This paragraph reports one TCR beta chain. Its target is unknown. The source of the sample is a study of tumor-infiltrating lymphocytes in localized non-small cell lung cancer. Study details: Some samples were collected after neoadjuvant chemotherapy; smokers, never-smokers and several histologies were included. From each patient, both tumor and uninvolved lung, non-adjacent to tumor, were sampled.

V was pared by 4 bases and J by 3 bases, with 9 bases between. Per germline, CDR1 ENHRY and CDR2 SYGVKD. The CDR3 extends over 13 amino acids. Findings of the study overall: Not all patients were TCR sequenced, owing to tissue quantity. Technical variation could not be separated from intratumor heterogeneity here.

The method was immunoSEQ multiplex PCR; TCRdb's version includes in-frame clones alone and lacks a portion of them. The sample includes some 6,700 clones, roughly 70% of them seen just once. The J gene is TRBJ1-1, the V gene TRBV10-3, with D maybe TRBD1 (6 bases). The origin of this receptor is a human donor with non-small cell lung cancer. Sequenced sample: lung tumor tissue. The CDR3 coding sequence is TGTGCCATCAGTGTAGAGGGGGACACTGAAGCTTTCTTT. Translated, it gives CAISVEGDTEAFF.